This paragraph covers one T cell receptor beta chain sequence. V gave up 4 bases and J gave up 1 base, with 7 bases separating them. In germline, CDR1 is SNHLY, CDR2 FYNNEI. The CDR3 is 14 amino acids. These data originate in a study of cytomegalovirus exposure and HLA in healthy donors. PCR employed 60 Vbeta and 13 Jbeta primers. Sequencing was performed with immunoSEQ multiplex PCR; in TCRdb, only in-frame clones are kept and a portion is missing. Found here are approximately 130,000 clones, just under 80% of them singletons; the top ten hold 1.1%. Sequencing was done on a sample of PBMCs. The chain uses TRBV2 and TRBJ2-2, with no clear D. The sequence was collected from a male donor in good health and CMV-seronegative. In nucleotides, the CDR3 is TGTGCCAGCAGTGTATCGGGGAACACCGGGGAGCTGTTTTTT. It yields the protein CASSVSGNTGELFF.